A selection of T cell receptor beta chains follows, all from one sample in a study of cytomegalovirus exposure and HLA in healthy donors. Assay: immunoSEQ multiplex PCR; the TCRdb copy retains only in-frame clones and omits some. Here the sample spans approximately 160,000 clones, 75% to 95% being singletons. The specimen was PBMCs. These receptors were obtained from a young woman in good health and CMV-seropositive. The CDR3 runs from the conserved cysteine through the conserved F or W. The D gene is left open where the match is weak. The size field is filled for only some rows; it gives once, few, many or a size class.

d_gene: TRBD1; abundance: .; j_gene: TRBJ1-6; v_gene: TRBV2; CDR3nt: TGTGCCAGCAGAGGAAAACGGGACAGGGACGGTTCACCCCTCCACTTT; CDR3aa: CASRGKRDRDGSPLHF
d_gene: TRBD2; abundance: .; j_gene: TRBJ2-3; v_gene: TRBV4-1; CDR3nt: TGCGCCAGCAGCCAAGATCAGGAAAGCGGGAGGGCCCAGGCAGATACGCAGTATTTT; CDR3aa: CASSQDQESGRAQADTQYF
d_gene: .; abundance: few; j_gene: TRBJ1-4; v_gene: TRBV4-1; CDR3nt: TGCGCCAGCAGCCCCCGGTGGGGGGGATCGATCAATGAAAAACTGTTTTTT; CDR3aa: CASSPRWGGSINEKLFF
d_gene: .; abundance: .; j_gene: TRBJ1-5; v_gene: TRBV6-5; CDR3nt: TGTGCCAGCAGGTATAATAGCAATCAGCCCCAGCATTTT; CDR3aa: CASRYNSNQPQHF
d_gene: TRBD2; abundance: .; j_gene: TRBJ2-5; v_gene: TRBV5-4; CDR3nt: TGTGCCAGCAGCGAGGGACTAGCGGGGGGAGAGACCCAGTACTTC; CDR3aa: CASSEGLAGGETQYF
d_gene: TRBD1; abundance: .; j_gene: TRBJ2-3; v_gene: TRBV6-4; CDR3nt: TGTGCCAGCAGTGACCGGACAGGGGGCGTAGATACGCAGTATTTT; CDR3aa: CASSDRTGGVDTQYF
d_gene: TRBD2; abundance: few; j_gene: TRBJ2-7; v_gene: TRBV18; CDR3nt: TGTGCCAGCTCACCTCGTACTAGCGGGGCCTACGAGCAGTACTTC; CDR3aa: CASSPRTSGAYEQYF
d_gene: TRBD2; abundance: .; j_gene: TRBJ2-1; v_gene: TRBV7-2; CDR3nt: TGTGCCAGCAGCCCACTTTGGTCTAGCGGGAGTGGAAATGAGCAGTTCTTC; CDR3aa: CASSPLWSSGSGNEQFF
d_gene: TRBD1; abundance: .; j_gene: TRBJ2-1; v_gene: TRBV5-4; CDR3nt: TGTGCCAGCAGCTTGAACCGGGACAGGGAGAATGAGCAGTTCTTC; CDR3aa: CASSLNRDRENEQFF
d_gene: .; abundance: .; j_gene: TRBJ1-1; v_gene: TRBV5-1; CDR3nt: TGCGCCAGCAGCTTGGAAGGGGTGAACACTGAAGCTTTCTTT; CDR3aa: CASSLEGVNTEAFF
d_gene: .; abundance: few; j_gene: TRBJ1-1; v_gene: TRBV19; CDR3nt: TGTGCCAGTAGTGACACGACCACTGAAGCTTTCTTT; CDR3aa: CASSDTTTEAFF
d_gene: .; abundance: .; j_gene: TRBJ2-3; v_gene: TRBV5-4; CDR3nt: TGTGCCAGCAGCTTGAGAAGCGAAAGCACAGATACGCAGTATTTT; CDR3aa: CASSLRSESTDTQYF
d_gene: TRBD2; abundance: .; j_gene: TRBJ2-5; v_gene: TRBV7-2; CDR3nt: TGTGCCAGCAGCTTAGGGGGGACTAGCGGGAGAGGAGAGACCCAGTACTTC; CDR3aa: CASSLGGTSGRGETQYF
d_gene: .; abundance: .; j_gene: TRBJ2-3; v_gene: TRBV5-4; CDR3nt: TGTGCCAGCAGTAGAGGAGATACGCAGTATTTT; CDR3aa: CASSRGDTQYF
d_gene: .; abundance: .; j_gene: TRBJ1-1; v_gene: TRBV5-1; CDR3nt: TGCGCCAGCAGCCACGACATCAACACTGAAGCTTTCTTT; CDR3aa: CASSHDINTEAFF
d_gene: .; abundance: .; j_gene: TRBJ1-1; v_gene: TRBV15; CDR3nt: TGTGCCACCAGCGGAGGAGGTACAGGGAAGACTGAAGCTTTCTTT; CDR3aa: CATSGGGTGKTEAFF
d_gene: TRBD1; abundance: few; j_gene: TRBJ1-2; v_gene: TRBV30; CDR3nt: TGTGCCTGGAGTGACAGGGGGCCCTATGGCTACACCTTC; CDR3aa: CAWSDRGPYGYTF
d_gene: TRBD1; abundance: .; j_gene: TRBJ2-1; v_gene: TRBV9; CDR3nt: TGTGCCAGCAGCGGGGACAGGGAAGGTGAGCAGTTCTTC; CDR3aa: CASSGDREGEQFF
d_gene: .; abundance: few; j_gene: TRBJ1-1; v_gene: TRBV30; CDR3nt: TGTGCCTGGAAGGAGACTTTCTTT; CDR3aa: CAWKETFF
d_gene: TRBD1; abundance: .; j_gene: TRBJ2-5; v_gene: TRBV29-1; CDR3nt: TGCAGCGCCCGACAGGGACAAGAGACCCAGTACTTC; CDR3aa: CSARQGQETQYF
d_gene: .; abundance: few; j_gene: TRBJ2-7; v_gene: TRBV28; CDR3nt: TGTGCCAGCAGTTCCCCAGGGTTGCACGAGCAGTACTTC; CDR3aa: CASSSPGLHEQYF
d_gene: TRBD1; abundance: .; j_gene: TRBJ2-7; v_gene: TRBV5-4; CDR3nt: TGTGCCAGCAGCGCCCGGGACAGTATCTACGAGCAGTACTTC; CDR3aa: CASSARDSIYEQYF
d_gene: TRBD1; abundance: once; j_gene: TRBJ1-1; v_gene: TRBV18; CDR3nt: TGTGCCAGCTCACAGGGACAGGGGGTGAACACTGAAGCTTTCTTT; CDR3aa: CASSQGQGVNTEAFF
d_gene: TRBD1; abundance: once; j_gene: TRBJ1-2; v_gene: TRBV29-1; CDR3nt: TGCAGCGTTATGGGGACAGTGACTGACTATGGCTACACCTTC; CDR3aa: CSVMGTVTDYGYTF
d_gene: TRBD1; abundance: .; j_gene: TRBJ1-1; v_gene: TRBV6-6; CDR3nt: TGTGCCAGCAGTTCTCGGACAGGGATCGGGACTGAAGCTTTCTTT; CDR3aa: CASSSRTGIGTEAFF
d_gene: TRBD1; abundance: .; j_gene: TRBJ2-7; v_gene: TRBV28; CDR3nt: TGTGCCAGCAGAACTCCTAAACAGGGGTCAGAGCAGTACTTC; CDR3aa: CASRTPKQGSEQYF
d_gene: .; abundance: .; j_gene: TRBJ2-6; v_gene: TRBV7-3; CDR3nt: TGTGCCAGCAGCCCGTATTCCTCTGGGGCCAACGTCCTGACTTTC; CDR3aa: CASSPYSSGANVLTF
d_gene: .; abundance: .; j_gene: TRBJ2-2; v_gene: TRBV10-3; CDR3nt: TGTGCCATCACGGGGAGGACCGGGGAGCTGTTTTTT; CDR3aa: CAITGRTGELFF
d_gene: TRBD1; abundance: .; j_gene: TRBJ1-2; v_gene: TRBV5-5; CDR3nt: TGTGCCAGCACCCGGACAGGGGGCCTTAAGGAACTTGGCTACACCTTC; CDR3aa: CASTRTGGLKELGYTF
d_gene: TRBD2; abundance: .; j_gene: TRBJ2-2; v_gene: TRBV7-9; CDR3nt: TGTGCCAGCAGCAGACCGGGACTAGTTACCGGGGAGCTGTTTTTT; CDR3aa: CASSRPGLVTGELFF
d_gene: .; abundance: .; j_gene: TRBJ2-7; v_gene: TRBV10-3; CDR3nt: TGTGCCATCAGTGAGTCGCAAGGGGGAAGCTCCTACGAGCAGTACTTC; CDR3aa: CAISESQGGSSYEQYF
d_gene: TRBD2; abundance: once; j_gene: TRBJ2-2; v_gene: TRBV29-1; CDR3nt: TGCAGCGTTCTGGGAGGGCCCAGAAACACCGGGGAGCTGTTTTTT; CDR3aa: CSVLGGPRNTGELFF
d_gene: .; abundance: once; j_gene: TRBJ1-5; v_gene: TRBV2; CDR3nt: TGTGCCAGCAGTGGCGACAGGATTCGGCGCAATCAGCCCCAGCATTTT; CDR3aa: CASSGDRIRRNQPQHF
d_gene: TRBD1; abundance: .; j_gene: TRBJ2-7; v_gene: TRBV12-5; CDR3nt: TGTGCTAGTGGACGCCCCGGGACAGAAAATTACGAGCAGTACTTC; CDR3aa: CASGRPGTENYEQYF
d_gene: .; abundance: .; j_gene: TRBJ2-1; v_gene: TRBV27; CDR3nt: TGTGCCAGCAGGGACGGAGTCCAGGGGTCCCTAACATACAATGAGCAGTTCTTC; CDR3aa: CASRDGVQGSLTYNEQFF
d_gene: .; abundance: .; j_gene: TRBJ1-2; v_gene: TRBV6-4; CDR3nt: TGTGCCAGCAGCCCCACGGGGCAGGGGAACTATGGCTACACCTTC; CDR3aa: CASSPTGQGNYGYTF
d_gene: TRBD1; abundance: .; j_gene: TRBJ1-1; v_gene: TRBV29-1; CDR3nt: TGCAGCGTTGAAGGTCAGGGGGCGCGTGAAGCTTTCTTT; CDR3aa: CSVEGQGAREAFF
d_gene: .; abundance: .; j_gene: TRBJ2-7; v_gene: TRBV7-9; CDR3nt: TGTGCCAGCAGCTTAGGAGGCCACGAGCAGTACTTC; CDR3aa: CASSLGGHEQYF
d_gene: .; abundance: .; j_gene: TRBJ1-1; v_gene: TRBV12-5; CDR3nt: TGTGCTAGTGGTTTGGCAAGACAGGCTAAAATGAACACTGAAGCTTTCTTT; CDR3aa: CASGLARQAKMNTEAFF
d_gene: TRBD2; abundance: .; j_gene: TRBJ2-1; v_gene: TRBV4-1; CDR3nt: TGCGCCAGCAGCCAACCACTAGCGGATCGCTACAATGAGCAGTTCTTC; CDR3aa: CASSQPLADRYNEQFF
d_gene: .; abundance: .; j_gene: TRBJ2-1; v_gene: TRBV1; CDR3nt: TGCACCAGCAGCCTCCGGGACTACCCTTACAATGAGCAGTTCTTC; CDR3aa: CTSSLRDYPYNEQFF
d_gene: .; abundance: .; j_gene: TRBJ1-2; v_gene: TRBV6-5; CDR3nt: TGTGCCAGCAGTCTCACCCGGACGGGAGGTGCTGGCTACACCTTC; CDR3aa: CASSLTRTGGAGYTF